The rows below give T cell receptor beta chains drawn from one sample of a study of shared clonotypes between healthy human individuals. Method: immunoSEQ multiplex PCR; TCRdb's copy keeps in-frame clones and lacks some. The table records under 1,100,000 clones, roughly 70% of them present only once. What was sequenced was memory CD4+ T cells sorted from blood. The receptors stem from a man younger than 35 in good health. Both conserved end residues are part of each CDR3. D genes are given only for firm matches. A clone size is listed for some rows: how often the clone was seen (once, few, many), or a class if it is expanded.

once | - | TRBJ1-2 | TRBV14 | TGTGCCAGCAGCCAAGGACCATATGGCTACACCTTC | CASSQGPYGYTF
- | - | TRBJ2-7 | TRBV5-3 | TGTGCCAGAAGCCGACGACTAGTTCCCTTCGAGCAGTACTTC | CARSRRLVPFEQYF
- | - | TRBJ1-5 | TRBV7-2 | TGTGCCAGCAGCCCCGACAGGAGCAATCAGCCCCAGCATTTT | CASSPDRSNQPQHF
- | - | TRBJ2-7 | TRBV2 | TGTGCCAGCAAGACAGGCCCAAAATCCTACGAGCAGTACTTC | CASKTGPKSYEQYF
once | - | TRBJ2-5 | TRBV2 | TGTGCCAGCAGTGAAGCTAAGGGGGAGACCCAGTACTTC | CASSEAKGETQYF
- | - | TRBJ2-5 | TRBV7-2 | TGTGCCAGCAGACGGCGTAACTACCAAGAGACCCAGTACTTC | CASRRRNYQETQYF
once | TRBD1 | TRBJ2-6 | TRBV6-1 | TGTGCCAGCAGTGAAGGACAGGGGGCGCCTTTCTCTGGGGCCAACGTCCTGACTTTC | CASSEGQGAPFSGANVLTF
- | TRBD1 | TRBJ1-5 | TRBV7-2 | TGTGCCAGCAGCCCATTGACAGGGCTAAGCGGCAATCAGCCCCAGCATTTT | CASSPLTGLSGNQPQHF
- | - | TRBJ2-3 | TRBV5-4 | TGTGCCAGCAGCTTGGGACCCCCAGATACGCAGTATTTT | CASSLGPPDTQYF
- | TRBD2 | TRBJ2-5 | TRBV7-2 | TGTGCCAGCAGCAAGACTAGCGGAAACCAAGAGACCCAGTACTTC | CASSKTSGNQETQYF
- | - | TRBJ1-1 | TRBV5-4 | TGTGCCAGCAGCTTGGATTCAGGGGTGGAAACTGAAGCTTTCTTT | CASSLDSGVETEAFF
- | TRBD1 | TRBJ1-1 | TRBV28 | TGTGCCAGCAGTTCCGACAGGGCGAAAACTGAAGCTTTCTTT | CASSSDRAKTEAFF
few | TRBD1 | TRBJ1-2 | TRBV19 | TGTGCCAGTAGTATCAACCAGGGGGATGGCTACACCTTC | CASSINQGDGYTF
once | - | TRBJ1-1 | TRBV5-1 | TGCGCCAGCAGCCAGATTAGGGGTGGCACTGAAGCTTTCTTT | CASSQIRGGTEAFF
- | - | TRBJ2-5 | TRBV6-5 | TGTGCCAGCAGTCAGGGGTTCTTGATAGAGACCCAGTACTTC | CASSQGFLIETQYF
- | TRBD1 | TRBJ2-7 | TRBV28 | TGTGCCAGCAGGCCTAGACAGGGGTCCTACGAGCAGTACTTC | CASRPRQGSYEQYF
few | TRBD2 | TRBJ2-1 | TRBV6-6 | TGTGCCAGCAGAAAAGCGGGAGGTGAGCAGTTCTTC | CASRKAGGEQFF
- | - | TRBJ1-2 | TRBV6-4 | TGTGCCAGCAGTGAAGAGCACGGAACTAACTATGGCTACACCTTC | CASSEEHGTNYGYTF
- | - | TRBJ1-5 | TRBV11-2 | TGTGCCAGCAGCGTCGACGGCGGGAGCAATCAGCCCCAGCATTTT | CASSVDGGSNQPQHF
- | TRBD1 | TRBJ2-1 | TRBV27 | TGTGCCAGCAGTTCCAGGGGGACCACCTACAATGAGCAGTTCTTC | CASSSRGTTYNEQFF
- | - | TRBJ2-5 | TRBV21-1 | TGTGCCAGCAGTTCGGACAGGGGGCGCGGGACCCAGTACTTC | CASSSDRGRGTQYF
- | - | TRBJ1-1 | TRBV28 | TGTGCCAGCAGTTTATGGGGGTATGAAGCTTTCTTT | CASSLWGYEAFF
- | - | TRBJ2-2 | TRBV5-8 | TGTGCCAGCAGCTTGAACCAGGGGAAGGGCGGGGAGCTGTTTTTT | CASSLNQGKGGELFF
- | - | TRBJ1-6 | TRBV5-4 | TGTGCCAGCAGCTTGCGAGGAGATAATTCACCCCTCCACTTT | CASSLRGDNSPLHF
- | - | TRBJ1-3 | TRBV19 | TGTGCCAGTAGTATAGTACGGAGCCTTTCTGGAAACACCATATATTTT | CASSIVRSLSGNTIYF
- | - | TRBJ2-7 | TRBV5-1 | TGCGCCAGCAGCCCCCTGGGGAACGAGCAGTACTTC | CASSPLGNEQYF
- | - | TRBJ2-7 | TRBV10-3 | TGTGCCATCAGTGAGGGCAGCACCTACGAGCAGTACTTC | CAISEGSTYEQYF
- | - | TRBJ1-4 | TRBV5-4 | TGTGCCAGTTCATTGGGGCGGTCAACTAATGAAAAACTGTTTTTT | CASSLGRSTNEKLFF
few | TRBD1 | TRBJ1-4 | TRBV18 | TGTGCCAGCTCACACTATGACAGGGGTGAAACTAATGAAAAACTGTTTTTT | CASSHYDRGETNEKLFF
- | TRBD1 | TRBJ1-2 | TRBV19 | TGTGCCAGTTGCACCCAGGGGGCTGGCTATGGCTACACCTTC | CASCTQGAGYGYTF
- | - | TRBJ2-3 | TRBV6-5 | TGTGCCAGCAGTTACTCGCTCGCTATCACAGATACGCAGTATTTT | CASSYSLAITDTQYF
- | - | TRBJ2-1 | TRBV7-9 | TGTGCCAGCAGCCCGGAGGGTCGGGAGCCCCATGAGCAGTTCTTC | CASSPEGREPHEQFF
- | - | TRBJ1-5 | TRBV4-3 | TGCGCCAGCAGCCAAGACAGGGATCAGCCCCAGCATTTT | CASSQDRDQPQHF